This T cell receptor beta chain derives from a study of cytomegalovirus exposure and HLA in healthy donors. The study's findings and limits: A later analysis linked a missense variant in DCLRE1C to the trimming of TCR beta V and J genes. Later on, an analysis tied around 17,000 TCR beta sequences to HLA alleles at 0.05 false discovery rate. Reported findings show TCR beta sequences accurately forecast HLA-A and HLA-B alleles in most subjects.

On this clone itself: Its cognate antigen is unknown.

Germline CDR1 reads SGHVS; CDR2 reads FNYEAQ. V lost 5 bases and J 0 bases, leaving 13 bases between the germline ends. There are 15 residues in the CDR3. The PCR employed 60 Vbeta primers together with 13 Jbeta primers. Using immunoSEQ multiplex PCR, the repertoire was profiled, and TCRdb retains in-frame clones only, with some absent. The data hold around 200,000 clones, with around 80% observed a single time. Sample: PBMCs. The receptor comes from a woman aged 50 to 60 in good health and CMV-seronegative. The rearrangement joins TRBV7-6 to TRBJ1-1; D is unresolved. The CDR3 protein is CASSVSGMLNTEAFF. Written as DNA, the CDR3 is TGTGCCAGCAGCGTCTCGGGGATGTTGAACACTGAAGCTTTCTTT.